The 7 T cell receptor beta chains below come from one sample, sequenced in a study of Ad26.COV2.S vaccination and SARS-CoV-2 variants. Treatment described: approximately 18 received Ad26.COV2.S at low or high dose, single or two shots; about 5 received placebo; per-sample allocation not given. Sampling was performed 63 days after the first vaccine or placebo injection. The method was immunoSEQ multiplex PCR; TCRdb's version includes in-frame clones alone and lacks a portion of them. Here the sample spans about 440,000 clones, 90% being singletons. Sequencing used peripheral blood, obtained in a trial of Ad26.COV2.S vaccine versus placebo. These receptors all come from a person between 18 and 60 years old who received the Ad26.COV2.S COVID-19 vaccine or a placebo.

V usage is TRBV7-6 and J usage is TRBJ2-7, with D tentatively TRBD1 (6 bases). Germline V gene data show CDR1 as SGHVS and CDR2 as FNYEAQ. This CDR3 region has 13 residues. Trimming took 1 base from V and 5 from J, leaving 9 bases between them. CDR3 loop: CASSLGYRDEQYF. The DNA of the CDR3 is TGTGCCAGCAGCTTAGGATACAGGGACGAGCAGTACTTC.

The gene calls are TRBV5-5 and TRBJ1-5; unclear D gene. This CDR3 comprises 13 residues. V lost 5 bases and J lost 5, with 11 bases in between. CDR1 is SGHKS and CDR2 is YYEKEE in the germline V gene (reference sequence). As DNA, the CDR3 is TGTGCCAGCAGGGGCGACAAGTATCAGCCCCAGCATTTT. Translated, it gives CASRGDKYQPQHF. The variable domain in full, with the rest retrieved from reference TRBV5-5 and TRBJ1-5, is DAGVTQSPTHLIKTRGQQVTLRCSPISGHKSVSWYQQVLGQGPQFIFQYYEKEERGRGNFPDRFSARQFPNYSSELNVNALLLGDSALYLCASRGDKYQPQHFGDGTRLSIL.

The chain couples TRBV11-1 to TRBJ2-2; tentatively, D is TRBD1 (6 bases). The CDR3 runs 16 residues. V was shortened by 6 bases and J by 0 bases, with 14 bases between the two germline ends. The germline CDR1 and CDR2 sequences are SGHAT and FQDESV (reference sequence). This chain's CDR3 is CASSSTGTTNTGELFF. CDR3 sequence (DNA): TGTGCCAGCAGTTCCACCGGGACAACGAACACCGGGGAGCTGTTTTTT.

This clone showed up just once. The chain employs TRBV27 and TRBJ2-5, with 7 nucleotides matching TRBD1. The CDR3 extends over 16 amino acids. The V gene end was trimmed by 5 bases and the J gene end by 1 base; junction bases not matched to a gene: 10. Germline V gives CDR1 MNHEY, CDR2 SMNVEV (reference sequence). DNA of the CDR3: TGTGCCAGCAGTCAAAGGGGGCTCCCGAGCCAAGAGACCCAGTACTTC. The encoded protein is CASSQRGLPSQETQYF.

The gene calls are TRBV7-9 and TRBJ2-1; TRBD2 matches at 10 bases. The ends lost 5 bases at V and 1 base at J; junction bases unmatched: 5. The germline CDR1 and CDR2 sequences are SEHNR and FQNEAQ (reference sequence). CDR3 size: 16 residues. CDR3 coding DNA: TGTGCCAGCAGCCCCCCGACTAGCGGGTCCTACAATGAGCAGTTCTTC. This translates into CASSPPTSGSYNEQFF.

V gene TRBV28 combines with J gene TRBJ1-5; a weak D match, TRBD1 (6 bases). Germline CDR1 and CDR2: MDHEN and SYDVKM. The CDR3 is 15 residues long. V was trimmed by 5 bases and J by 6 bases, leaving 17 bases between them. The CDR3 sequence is CASSPQGWESQPQHF. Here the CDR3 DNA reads TGTGCCAGCAGTCCACAGGGCTGGGAAAGTCAGCCCCAGCATTTT.

This chain's CDR3 is CASSYIPLGETQYF. CDR3 DNA: TGTGCCAGCAGTTACATCCCCCTGGGAGAGACCCAGTACTTC. The chain joins TRBV6-2 or TRBV6-3 to TRBJ2-5; D ambiguous. The CDR3 length is 14 residues. The germline gives CDR1 MNHEY, CDR2 SVGEGT. The germline V and J ends were trimmed by 2 bases and 4 bases, with 11 bases remaining between them.